This TCR beta chain was captured in a study of cytomegalovirus exposure and HLA in healthy donors. This PCR relied on a set of 60 Vbeta primers and 13 Jbeta primers. Some clones are missing from TCRdb's copy, which holds only in-frame ones; the method was immunoSEQ multiplex PCR. This sample carries some 150,000 clones, roughly 60% of them seen once, and the ten largest clones take roughly 2.5%. The CDR3 is 14 residues long. V dropped 10 bases and J dropped 0 bases, with 16 bases sitting between them. The V gene's germline CDR1 is ENHRY and CDR2 SYGVKD. The sequence was collected from a woman aged 40 to 50 in good health and CMV-seronegative. This chain joins TRBV10-3 and TRBJ2-7; a weak D match, TRBD2 (7 bases). Sequences were obtained from PBMCs. CDR3 amino acids: CATGGGGPSYEQYF. The CDR3 nucleotides are TGTGCCACGGGGGGAGGGGGTCCCTCCTACGAGCAGTACTTC.